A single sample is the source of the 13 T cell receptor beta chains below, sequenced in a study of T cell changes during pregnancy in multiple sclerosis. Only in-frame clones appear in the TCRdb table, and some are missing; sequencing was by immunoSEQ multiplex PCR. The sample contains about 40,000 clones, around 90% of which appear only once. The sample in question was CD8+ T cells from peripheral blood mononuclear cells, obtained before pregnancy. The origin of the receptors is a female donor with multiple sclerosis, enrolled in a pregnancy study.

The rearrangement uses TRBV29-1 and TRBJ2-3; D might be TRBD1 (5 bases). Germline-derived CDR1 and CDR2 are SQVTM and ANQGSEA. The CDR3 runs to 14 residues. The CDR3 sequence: CNTPNRRKTDTQYF. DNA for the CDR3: TGCAACACCCCGAACAGGAGAAAAACAGATACGCAGTATTTT.

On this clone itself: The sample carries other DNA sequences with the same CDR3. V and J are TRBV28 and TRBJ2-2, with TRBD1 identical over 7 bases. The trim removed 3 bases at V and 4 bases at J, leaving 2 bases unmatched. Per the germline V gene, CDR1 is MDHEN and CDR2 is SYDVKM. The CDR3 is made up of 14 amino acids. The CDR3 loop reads CASSLTGTTGELFF. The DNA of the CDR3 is TGTGCCAGCAGTTTGACAGGGACCACCGGGGAGCTGTTTTTT.

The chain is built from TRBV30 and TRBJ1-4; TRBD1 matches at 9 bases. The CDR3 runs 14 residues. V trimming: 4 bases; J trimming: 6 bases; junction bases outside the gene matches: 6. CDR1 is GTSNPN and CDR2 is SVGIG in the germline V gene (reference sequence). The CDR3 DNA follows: TGTGCCTGGAACCGACAGGGGGAACATGAAAAACTGTTTTTT. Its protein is CAWNRQGEHEKLFF.

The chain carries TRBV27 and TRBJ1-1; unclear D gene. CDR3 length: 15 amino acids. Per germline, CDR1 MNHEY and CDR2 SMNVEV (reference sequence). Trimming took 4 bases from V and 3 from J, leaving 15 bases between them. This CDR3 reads CASSSPPGRDTEAFF. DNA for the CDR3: TGTGCCAGCAGTTCCCCTCCTGGGAGGGACACTGAAGCTTTCTTT.

Here the CDR3 reads CASSRRDNSYEQYF. In nucleotides, the CDR3 is TGTGCCAGCAGCCGAAGGGACAACTCCTACGAGCAGTACTTC. The V gene is TRBV28, the J gene TRBJ2-7, with a weak D call TRBD1 (6 bases). The CDR3 is 14 residues long. The germline gives CDR1 MDHEN, CDR2 SYDVKM. V lost 6 bases, J lost 0 bases, and 12 bases lay in between.

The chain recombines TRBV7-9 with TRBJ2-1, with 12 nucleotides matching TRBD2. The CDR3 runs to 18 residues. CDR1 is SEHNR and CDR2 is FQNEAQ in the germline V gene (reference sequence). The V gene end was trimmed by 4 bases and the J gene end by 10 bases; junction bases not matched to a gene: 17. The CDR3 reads CASSSTLGRTSGNGEQFF. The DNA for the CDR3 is TGTGCCAGCAGCTCGACCCTCGGGAGGACTAGCGGGAATGGCGAGCAGTTCTTC.

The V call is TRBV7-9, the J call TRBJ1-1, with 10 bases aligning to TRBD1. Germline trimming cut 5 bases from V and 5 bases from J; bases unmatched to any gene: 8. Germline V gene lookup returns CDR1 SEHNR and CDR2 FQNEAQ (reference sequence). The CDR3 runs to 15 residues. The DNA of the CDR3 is TGTGCCAGCAGCCCTCCGGGACAGGGGCGGACTGAAGCTTTCTTT. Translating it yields CASSPPGQGRTEAFF.

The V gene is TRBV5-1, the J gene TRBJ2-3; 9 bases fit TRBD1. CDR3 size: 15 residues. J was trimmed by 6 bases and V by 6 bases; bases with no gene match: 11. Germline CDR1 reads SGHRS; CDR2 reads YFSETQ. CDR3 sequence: CASTFRDRVIDTQYF. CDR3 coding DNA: TGCGCCAGCACATTCCGGGACAGGGTTATTGATACGCAGTATTTT.

The CDR3 DNA sequence: TGTGCCAGCAGCCCCGCCGGCGGGAGGTTAACCGGGGAGCTGTTTTTT. This gives the protein CASSPAGGRLTGELFF. The V gene is TRBV7-9, the J gene TRBJ2-2; 8 nucleotides match TRBD2. There are 16 residues in the CDR3. Losses at the gene ends were 5 bases for V and 5 bases for J; bases not matched to a gene: 10. Germline CDR1 reads SEHNR; CDR2 reads FQNEAQ (reference sequence).

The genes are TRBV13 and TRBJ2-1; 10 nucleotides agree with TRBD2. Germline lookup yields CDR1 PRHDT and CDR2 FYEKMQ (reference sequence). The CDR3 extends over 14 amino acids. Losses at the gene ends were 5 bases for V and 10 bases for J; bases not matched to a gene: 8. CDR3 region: CASSPTSGSMEQFF. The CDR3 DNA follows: TGTGCCAGCAGCCCGACTAGCGGGTCAATGGAGCAGTTCTTC.

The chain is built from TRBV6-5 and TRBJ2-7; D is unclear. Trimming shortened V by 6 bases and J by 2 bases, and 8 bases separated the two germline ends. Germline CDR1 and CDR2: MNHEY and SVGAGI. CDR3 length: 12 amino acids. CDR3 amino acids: CASSSYTYEQYF. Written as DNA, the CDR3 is TGTGCCAGCAGCTCATACACCTACGAGCAGTACTTC.

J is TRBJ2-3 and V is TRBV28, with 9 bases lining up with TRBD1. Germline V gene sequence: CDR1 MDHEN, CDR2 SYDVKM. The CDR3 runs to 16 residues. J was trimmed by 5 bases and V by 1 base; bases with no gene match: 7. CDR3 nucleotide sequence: TGTGCCAGCAGTTTATTGGGGACAGGGCTTGGAGATACGCAGTATTTT. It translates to CASSLLGTGLGDTQYF.

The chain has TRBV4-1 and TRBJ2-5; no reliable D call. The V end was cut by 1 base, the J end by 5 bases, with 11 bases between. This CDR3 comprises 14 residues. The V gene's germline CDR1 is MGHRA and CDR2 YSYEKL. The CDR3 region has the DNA TGCGCCAGCAGCCAAGTGCAGCTGGAGGAGACCCAGTACTTC. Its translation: CASSQVQLEETQYF.